Below are 31 T cell receptor beta chains sequenced from a single sample in a study of cytomegalovirus exposure and HLA in healthy donors. 13 Jbeta primers and 60 Vbeta primers were used for the PCR. Profiling relied on immunoSEQ multiplex PCR, and the TCRdb table lists in-frame clones only, not all of them. The sample has 100,000 to 150,000 clones, 65% to 85% seen once; the top ten hold 0.95% to 1.5%. Sequencing used PBMCs. These receptor sequences come from a boy aged 5-17 years in good health and CMV-seronegative.

This chain joins TRBV6-4 and TRBJ2-3, with 10 bases identical to TRBD2. Germline CDR1 is MRHNA and CDR2 is SNTAGT. Trimming removed 4 bases from V and 6 bases from J; junction bases left unmatched: 16. The length of the CDR3 is 18 residues. CDR3 DNA: TGTGCCAGCAGTGTAATACCATCTCTAGCGGGAGTAATGGATACGCAGTATTTT. This sequence encodes CASSVIPSLAGVMDTQYF.

The chain employs TRBV27 and TRBJ2-1; D may be TRBD1 (5 bases). The CDR3 has 20 residues. The ends were cut back, 4 bases at V and 2 bases at J, with 27 bases in the middle. CDR1 and CDR2 from the germline V gene are MNHEY and SMNVEV (reference sequence). CDR3 in amino acids: CASSSPLGHRSPIPYNEQFF. The CDR3 region has the DNA TGTGCCAGCAGTTCCCCCTTGGGGCACCGTTCCCCCATTCCCTACAATGAGCAGTTCTTC.

This chain connects TRBV7-9 to TRBJ2-7; the D is unclear. From germline, CDR1 is SEHNR and CDR2 FQNEAQ (reference sequence). The CDR3 consists of 13 residues. V lost 6 bases, J lost 3 bases, and 12 bases lay in between. CDR3 nucleotides: TGTGCCAGCAGGGTCAGCGCCGGCTACGAGCAGTACTTC. Protein sequence: CASRVSAGYEQYF.

This chain uses TRBV13 with TRBJ2-6; D unclear. V dropped 5 bases and J dropped 0 bases, with 5 bases sitting between them. The germline CDR1 and CDR2 sequences are PRHDT and FYEKMQ (reference sequence). The CDR3 has 14 amino acids. CDR3 residues: CASSINSGANVLTF. The CDR3 bases are TGTGCCAGCAGCATAAACTCTGGGGCCAACGTCCTGACTTTC.

V and J are TRBV27 and TRBJ2-1; 10 nucleotides line up with TRBD2. J was trimmed by 9 bases and V by 4 bases; bases with no gene match: 15. The germline gives CDR1 MNHEY, CDR2 SMNVEV (reference sequence). The length of the CDR3 is 17 residues. The CDR3 protein is CASSSPLSGRARGEQFF. DNA of the CDR3: TGTGCCAGCAGTTCACCATTGAGCGGGAGGGCCCGGGGTGAGCAGTTCTTC.

This clone was seen a handful of times. The CDR3 loop is CASSGGFGTEAFF. CDR3 sequence (DNA): TGTGCCAGCAGTGGAGGGTTCGGCACTGAAGCTTTCTTT. The chain employs TRBV25-1 and TRBJ1-1, with D unclear. The CDR3 is made up of 13 amino acids. Germline CDR1 and CDR2: MGHDK and SYGVNS. The germline V and J ends were trimmed by 4 bases and 4 bases, with 10 bases remaining between them.

Written as DNA, the CDR3 is TGCGCCAGCAGCTTAGCTGAGATCAACTACGAGCAGTACTTC. Translated, it gives CASSLAEINYEQYF. The chain recombines TRBV5-1 with TRBJ2-7; no clear D gene. In germline, CDR1 is SGHRS, CDR2 YFSETQ. The CDR3 is 14 amino acids. V gave up 2 bases and J gave up 3 bases, with 12 bases separating them.

The chain has TRBV12-5 and TRBJ2-5; D not resolved. CDR3 size: 12 residues. The germline V and J ends were trimmed by 2 bases and 3 bases, with 4 bases remaining between them. CDR1 and CDR2 (germline): LGHNT, FRNRAP. CDR3 DNA: TGTGCTAGTGGTTTGTCGGAAGAGACCCAGTACTTC. Protein sequence: CASGLSEETQYF.

The chain is built from TRBV19 and TRBJ1-5; D uncertain. The CDR3 totals 15 residues. With 6 bases removed from V and 1 base from J, the gap between germline ends came to 13 bases. Germline CDR1 is LNHDA and CDR2 is SQIVND (reference sequence). The CDR3 DNA follows: TGTGCCAGTAGCCCTGGAGGGCGGAGCAATCAGCCCCAGCATTTT. Its translation: CASSPGGRSNQPQHF. Looking up the rest from reference TRBV19 and TRBJ1-5 gives the full variable domain: DGGITQSPKYLFRKEGQNVTLSCEQNLNHDAMYWYRQDPGQGLRLIYYSQIVNDFQKGDIAEGYSVSREKKESFPLTVTSAQKNPTAFYLCASSPGGRSNQPQHFGDGTRLSIL.

The chain recombines TRBV5-1 with TRBJ1-1; 9 positions match TRBD1. V trimming: 5 bases; J trimming: 0 bases; junction bases outside the gene matches: 14. CDR3 length equals 18 residues. Looked up from germline, CDR1 is SGHRS and CDR2 is YFSETQ. The CDR3 loop is CASSWSTGQGYMNTEAFF. The CDR3 DNA follows: TGCGCCAGCAGTTGGTCGACTGGACAGGGGTATATGAACACTGAAGCTTTCTTT.

This clone showed up just once. The chain uses TRBV19 and TRBJ1-5; D gene uncertain. The germline gives CDR1 LNHDA, CDR2 SQIVND (reference sequence). There are 13 residues in the CDR3. V was pared by 6 bases and J by 7 bases, with 13 bases between. CDR3 sequence reads: CASSPVSGQPQHF. In DNA form, the CDR3 reads TGTGCCAGTAGCCCGGTGAGCGGCCAGCCCCAGCATTTT. The full variable domain, its missing parts supplied by reference TRBV19 and TRBJ1-5, is DGGITQSPKYLFRKEGQNVTLSCEQNLNHDAMYWYRQDPGQGLRLIYYSQIVNDFQKGDIAEGYSVSREKKESFPLTVTSAQKNPTAFYLCASSPVSGQPQHFGDGTRLSIL.

V gene TRBV27 combines with J gene TRBJ1-1; the D gene is possibly TRBD1 (6 bases). Trimming left V 2 bases short and J 4 bases short, with 14 bases between. Germline V lookup: CDR1 MNHEY, CDR2 SMNVEV (reference sequence). CDR3 length: 15 amino acids. CDR3 DNA sequence: TGTGCCAGCAGTTTAGCGAAAGGGGGAGCCACTGAAGCTTTCTTT. It encodes CASSLAKGGATEAFF.

The chain couples TRBV6-1 to TRBJ2-3, with 7 bases fitting TRBD2. The V and J ends lost 8 bases and 6 bases, in that order; junction bases with no gene match: 11. Looked up from germline, CDR1 is MNHNS and CDR2 is SASEGT. The length of the CDR3 is 14 residues. CDR3 DNA sequence: TGTGCCAGCTACGGGGGAGGGGTTGGGGATACGCAGTATTTT. Residues: CASYGGGVGDTQYF.

This rearrangement joins TRBV6-1 to TRBJ1-2; D not resolved. V shed 8 bases and J shed 2 bases, with 12 bases lying between them. This CDR3 has 13 residues. CDR1 is MNHNS and CDR2 is SASEGT in the germline V gene. The CDR3 here is CASLHRGNYGYTF. The CDR3 DNA is TGTGCCAGCCTCCACCGGGGAAACTATGGCTACACCTTC.

V is TRBV4-1 and J is TRBJ2-5, with D maybe TRBD1 (5 bases). The CDR3 extends over 14 amino acids. V was clipped by 0 bases and J by 5 bases, with 10 bases between them. From germline, CDR1 is MGHRA and CDR2 YSYEKL. The CDR3 bases are TGCGCCAGCAGCCAAGAAGGGGTGACGGAGACCCAGTACTTC. Translation: CASSQEGVTETQYF.

V usage is TRBV27 and J usage is TRBJ1-5; 8 bases agree with TRBD1. CDR1 and CDR2 (germline): MNHEY, SMNVEV (reference sequence). The CDR3 has 17 amino acids. The ends lost 0 bases at V and 2 bases at J; junction bases unmatched: 6. The DNA for the CDR3 is TGTGCCAGCAGTTTATCGTCGGCGACAGGGGGCAATCAGCCCCAGCATTTT. Amino acid sequence: CASSLSSATGGNQPQHF.

J is TRBJ1-2 and V is TRBV27, with 11 bases that match TRBD1. CDR1 and CDR2 (germline): MNHEY, SMNVEV (reference sequence). V was clipped by 4 bases and J by 6 bases; unmatched bases: 4. CDR3 length: 14 residues. The CDR3 loop reads CASSSPGQGDGYTF. CDR3 in DNA: TGTGCCAGCAGTTCGCCGGGACAGGGGGATGGCTACACCTTC.

This chain connects TRBV19 to TRBJ2-7; the match to TRBD1 covers 7 bases. The CDR3 spans 14 residues. The germline V gene encodes CDR1 LNHDA and CDR2 SQIVND (reference sequence). The junction had 7 bases not matched to a gene; V was cut back by 3 bases and J by 5 bases. CDR3 bases: TGTGCCAGTAGTATTCAGACAGGGAAGGACGAGCAGTACTTC. Encoded protein: CASSIQTGKDEQYF.

This chain uses TRBV12-5 with TRBJ2-3, with TRBD1 matching 9 bases. The CDR3 is 16 amino acids. V lost 4 bases and J lost 3; bases outside the gene matches: 8. Per germline, CDR1 LGHNT and CDR2 FRNRAP. CDR3 sequence: CASGWTGAVETDTQYF. The CDR3 coding sequence is TGTGCTAGTGGTTGGACAGGGGCGGTTGAGACAGATACGCAGTATTTT.

The chain uses TRBV21-1 and TRBJ1-5; no check of the table's D call, TRBD1, against the DNA was made. TRBV21-1 is deemed a pseudogene. The length of the CDR3 is 15 residues. CDR3 protein: CASSKWGQSNQPQHF. The CDR3 DNA reads TGTGCCAGCAGCAAATGGGGACAGAGCAATCAGCCCCAGCATTTT.

This chain links TRBV10-3 with TRBJ2-5; D gene ambiguous. Germline V CDR1 and CDR2: ENHRY, SYGVKD. The CDR3 has 12 residues. The ends were cut back, 8 bases at V and 4 bases at J, with 11 bases in the middle. CDR3 residues: CAISPGPETQYF. The CDR3 nucleotides are TGTGCCATCTCGCCTGGGCCAGAGACCCAGTACTTC.

The rearrangement joins TRBV30 to TRBJ2-3; D is perhaps TRBD1 (6 bases). Trimming stripped 5 bases from V and 2 bases from J, with 8 bases between. This CDR3 region has 12 residues. Germline assignment: CDR1 GTSNPN and CDR2 SVGIG (reference sequence). In nucleotides, the CDR3 is TGTGCCTGGGACAGGACCACAGATACGCAGTATTTT. This codes for CAWDRTTDTQYF.

The chain carries TRBV27 and TRBJ1-2; the match to TRBD1 covers 8 bases. This CDR3 spans 18 amino acids. V was pared by 7 bases and J by 3 bases, with 19 bases of the junction left unmatched. CDR1 and CDR2 from the germline V gene are MNHEY and SMNVEV (reference sequence). The chain's CDR3 is CASTIRGPRSNLYYGYTF. The CDR3 region has the DNA TGTGCCAGCACGATCAGGGGGCCTAGGTCTAACCTATACTATGGCTACACCTTC.

V is TRBV10-3 and J is TRBJ2-1; 10 bases map to TRBD2. Germline CDR1 ENHRY, CDR2 SYGVKD. CDR3 length: 15 amino acids. The V gene end was trimmed by 6 bases and the J gene end by 4 bases; junction bases not matched to a gene: 6. The DNA of the CDR3 is TGTGCCATCAGCCAGCGGGAGGGCCTTTACAATGAGCAGTTCTTC. Its translation: CAISQREGLYNEQFF.

The chain employs TRBV11-3 and TRBJ2-7; 7 bases are shared with TRBD2. The CDR3 length is 13 residues. V lost 3 bases to trimming and J lost 3 bases; unmatched junction nucleotides: 2. CDR1 and CDR2 (germline): SGHNT, YENEEA. CDR3: CASSLAGDYEQYF. The CDR3 DNA follows: TGTGCCAGCAGCTTGGCGGGAGACTACGAGCAGTACTTC.

The chain uses TRBV19 and TRBJ1-5; D gene uncertain. The length of the CDR3 is 12 residues. Germline V gene sequence: CDR1 LNHDA, CDR2 SQIVND (reference sequence). V lost 4 bases and J 3 bases, leaving 4 bases between the germline ends. In nucleotides, the CDR3 is TGTGCCAGTAGTAGCTACAATCAGCCCCAGCATTTT. Its protein product is CASSSYNQPQHF.

The rearrangement uses TRBV7-8 and TRBJ2-1; D possibly corresponds to TRBD2 (5 bases). Germline CDR1 is SGHVS and CDR2 is FQNEAQ. Trimming removed 1 base at V and 4 bases at J, with 11 bases between. This CDR3 comprises 15 residues. Written as DNA, the CDR3 is TGTGCCAGCAGCTTAGTAGGTCAGCGGTACAATGAGCAGTTCTTC. It specifies CASSLVGQRYNEQFF.

The chain carries TRBV29-1 and TRBJ1-1; possibly TRBD1 for D (6 bases). The CDR3 extends over 18 amino acids. Trimming pared 2 bases from V and 1 base from J, leaving 23 bases between. The germline CDR1 and CDR2 sequences are SQVTM and ANQGSEA. The CDR3 loop reads CSVESRPGHLERNTEAFF. In DNA, the CDR3 is TGCAGCGTTGAATCCCGCCCGGGACACCTCGAGAGGAACACTGAAGCTTTCTTT.

In this sample, this clone turned up once. The chain uses TRBV18 and TRBJ2-7; D is unclear. The V and J ends lost 7 bases and 2 bases respectively, with 6 bases between them. Germline V gene data show CDR1 as KGHSH and CDR2 as LQKENI. There are 11 residues in the CDR3. The CDR3 DNA follows: TGTGCCAGCTTAGTCCCCTACGAGCAGTACTTC. It translates to CASLVPYEQYF.

The chain uses TRBV6-1 and TRBJ2-7; TRBD1 aligns across 12 bases. This CDR3 comprises 13 residues. The germline V gene encodes CDR1 MNHNS and CDR2 SASEGT. Trimming took 6 bases from V and 5 from J; bases not matched to a gene: 2. This CDR3 reads CASRGQGANEQYF. CDR3 sequence (DNA): TGTGCCAGCAGGGGACAGGGGGCCAACGAGCAGTACTTC.

The chain joins TRBV6-1 to TRBJ2-7; D is unresolved. V was trimmed by 5 bases and J by 3 bases, leaving 2 bases between them. There are 10 residues in the CDR3. Germline CDR1 reads MNHNS; CDR2 reads SASEGT. In DNA form, the CDR3 reads TGTGCCAGCAGTTACTACGAGCAGTACTTC. This codes for CASSYYEQYF.